Listed below are T cell receptor beta chains from one sample, sequenced in a study of T cells in Graves' hyperthyroidism and ophthalmopathy. MiXCR was run by TCRdb on the multiplex PCR reads, yielding one entry per CDR3 protein. The sample gives around 700,000 distinct CDR3 sequences, around 20% of which show up once; over 15% is in the top ten. Sequencing input: blood. These receptors came from a woman aged 50 to 60 with Graves' hyperthyroidism that later progressed to Graves' ophthalmopathy. Each CDR3 is given with its conserved first and last residue. The order of the fields is V gene, CDR3 length, D gene, J gene, clone size, CDR3 DNA, CDR3 protein. The D gene is left open where the match is weak. Not all rows give a size; the values are once, few, many and, for expanded clones, a class.

TRBV27	13	TRBD2	TRBJ2-5	many	TGTGCCAGCAGTGGAAGCGGGAGCGAGACCCAGTACTTC	CASSGSGSETQYF
TRBV6-5	17	TRBD1	TRBJ1-4	few	TGTGCCAGCAGTTATCCACCGGGACAGGGAGGCAGGGAAAAACTGTTTTTT	CASSYPPGQGGREKLFF
TRBV7-2	15	.	TRBJ2-7	many	TGTGCCAGCAGCTTAATTGGGACCGTTCCCCACGAGCAGTACTTC	CASSLIGTVPHEQYF
TRBV27	14	.	TRBJ2-3	.	TGTGCCAGCAGTCTTAACCGGGACTCCAATACGCAGTATTTT	CASSLNRDSNTQYF
TRBV12-3/TRBV12-4	14	TRBD2	TRBJ2-3	many	TGTGCCAGCAGTCTAGGGGGTAGCGGGGGTTCGCAGTATTTT	CASSLGGSGGSQYF
TRBV6-1	16	TRBD1	TRBJ1-4	.	TGTGCCAGCAATCGGGAAAAGACAGGGCATAATGAAAAACTGTTTTTT	CASNREKTGHNEKLFF
TRBV29-1	12	.	TRBJ1-2	.	TGCAGCGTTCGGGAGGAGACGTATGGCTACACCTTC	CSVREETYGYTF
TRBV2	14	.	TRBJ2-7	many	TGTGCCAGCAGTGAAGGGACGTACTCCTACGAGCAGTACTTC	CASSEGTYSYEQYF
TRBV10-3	19	.	TRBJ1-5	few	TGTGCCATCAGTGGAGGGGTCACGCCGTTGTTAGGCAGCAATCAGCCCCAGCATTTT	CAISGGVTPLLGSNQPQHF
TRBV6-1	12	.	TRBJ1-1	.	TGTGCCAGCATGGGGGGCTTGGCTGAAGCTTTCTTT	CASMGGLAEAFF
TRBV27	13	.	TRBJ2-7	many	TGTGCCAGCAGTCCGGTGATGATGGGGGAGCAGTACTTC	CASSPVMMGEQYF